The T cell receptor (beta chain) under discussion was sequenced for a study of CD8 T cell repertoires and HIV-1 epitope variants (dated by TCRdb to the early 2020s). Regarding the research as a whole: T cells were stimulated in separate culture wells with each of twenty-five peptides representing autologous and known Gag and Nef epitope variants. The control conditions were a CMV, EBV and flu peptide pool, the Ebola AY9 epitope as a negative control, and a well with no peptide. Three Gag epitope families and Nef HW9 and YT9 were included among the tested epitopes. Using the EasySep Human T Cell Enrichment Kit, T cells were enriched and then co-cultured with an equal number of autologous T cell-negative cells acting as antigen-presenting cells. Cultures ran for about 10 days in IMDM with gentamicin, with half-media changes on days 3 and 7 adding IL-2, IL-7 and IL-15. A 1M T cell aliquot was kept as an uncultured baseline condition, separate from the approximately 83 T cell cultures. A total of more than 80 T cell cultures were run, with each culture condition done in triplicate except for one peptide, which was done in duplicate. Paper-wide results and their limitations: Several clonotypes recognized the Nef KF9 family and one clonotype recognized the HW9 family, while no responses were seen to the TAALDMSHF plasma variant. The study identified roughly nine antigen-specific TCR beta clonotypes, more than five of which appeared to be cross-reactive for autologous or known escape epitope variants. The assay could identify only TCR beta chains and pointed to proliferation in response to antigen, not to T cell function or cytokine profile.

The EasySep Human CD8+ T Cell Enrichment Kit was used on day 10 to isolate CD8+ T cells from every culture. Sequencing of TCR beta CDR3 regions was done on the immunoSEQ platform at survey depth. The QIAamp DNA micro kit was used to extract genomic DNA from every cultured and uncultured CD8+ T cell population. In the source study's methods: Samples with fewer than 5,000 productive reads were excluded, which removed about 6.5% of the roughly 80 HIV peptide-stimulated cultures. A MANAFEST web app trimmed sequences to CDR3 and removed nonproductive sequences, CDR3s under 5 amino acids, and those not starting C or ending F/W. Clonotypes were classified as antigen-specific only if expansion was observed in at least 2 of 3 replicates versus the no-peptide control at FDR 0.01, only within one epitope family. A frequency at least fivefold higher than in wells stimulated with peptides from other epitope families was additionally required for specific clonotypes. TCRdb provides this immuneACCESS table in a form limited to in-frame rearrangements. Some clones are lacking; in checked studies, under half of them reflect an unresolved V gene, and why the rest are absent is not known. V, J and clone size are those of that table, while D and trimming were read from the DNA. The sample table lists around 5,100 clones, 65% to 70% of them with a count of one. Of the sample, more than 40% is held by the ten largest clones.

The CDR3 covers 15 residues, taking in both the cysteine and the phenylalanine. This entry keeps only the CDR3 DNA: 45 bases, framed from base 1. For CDR1 and CDR2, the germline V gene lists ENHRY and SYGVKD. The V end loses 4 bases and the J end loses 4 bases, and a stretch of 16 bases separates them. In the case of this clone: Its antigen is not yet known. It has no much larger one-base neighbor in the sample; base qualities were not kept.

Source material: cultured CD8+ T cells derived from PBMCs. The chain is encoded by TRBV10-3 joined to TRBJ1-2; 5 matching bases give a weak D call of TRBD1. This receptor was obtained from a male donor with HIV. The CDR3 sequence is CAISGGLDGGYGYTF. The sequenced DNA is TGTGCCATCAGTGGGGGCCTGGATGGAGGCTATGGCTACACCTTC.